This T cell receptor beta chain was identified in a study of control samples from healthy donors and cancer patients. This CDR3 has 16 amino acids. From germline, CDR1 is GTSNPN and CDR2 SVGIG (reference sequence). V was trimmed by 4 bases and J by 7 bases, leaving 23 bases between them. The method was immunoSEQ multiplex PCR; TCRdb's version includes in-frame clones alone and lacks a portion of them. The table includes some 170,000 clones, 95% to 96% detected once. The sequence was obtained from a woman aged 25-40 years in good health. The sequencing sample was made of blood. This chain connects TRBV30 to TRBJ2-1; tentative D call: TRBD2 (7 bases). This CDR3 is CAWTQRRAGARNEQFF. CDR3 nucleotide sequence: TGTGCCTGGACACAAAGGCGGGCGGGGGCAAGGAATGAGCAGTTCTTC.